The 9 T cell receptor beta chains presented below share a single source sample, sequenced in a study of T-cell reconstitution after alpha-beta-depleted transplantation in children. A TCRbeta library incorporating unique molecular identifiers was prepared. TCRdb re-derived calls from the PCR reads in MiXCR, one entry per CDR3 protein. The sample holds hundreds of thousands of distinct CDR3 sequences, about 23% seen once. The source was PBMCs, collected before TCRalphabeta/CD19-depleted stem cell transplant. Every receptor here comes from a girl aged 2-10 years with Fanconi anemia, due to receive a stem cell transplant.

This clonotype was recorded many times. The gene calls are TRBV15 and TRBJ2-5; TRBD1 is a possible D gene (5 bases). Deletions cut 0 bases from V and 0 bases from J, with 17 bases between. From germline, CDR1 is LNHNV and CDR2 YYDKDF (reference sequence). This CDR3 spans 18 amino acids. CDR3 region: CATSRDNRQPLYQETQYF. In nucleotides, the CDR3 is TGTGCCACCAGCAGAGACAACCGACAGCCACTGTACCAAGAGACCCAGTACTTC.

This chain links TRBV20-1 with TRBJ2-7, with TRBD1 identical over 7 bases. CDR1 DFQATT and CDR2 SNEGSKA come from the germline V gene (reference sequence). The CDR3 consists of 12 residues. J lost 2 bases, V lost 2 bases, and 0 bases had no gene match. As DNA, the CDR3 is TGCAGTGCTAGAACAGGGGCCTACGAGCAGTACTTC. Its translation is CSARTGAYEQYF.

CDR3 protein: CSVDPGGSGNTIYF. DNA for the CDR3: TGCAGCGTTGACCCTGGGGGCTCTGGAAACACCATATATTTT. The gene calls are TRBV29-1 and TRBJ1-3; TRBD1 is a possible D gene (5 bases). Trimming shortened V by 3 bases and J by 0 bases, and 9 bases separated the two germline ends. Germline-derived CDR1 and CDR2 are SQVTM and ANQGSEA. This CDR3 spans 14 amino acids.

There are many counts of this clonotype. The J gene is TRBJ2-7, the V gene TRBV5-1; perhaps TRBD1 as D (5 bases). The germline V gene encodes CDR1 SGHRS and CDR2 YFSETQ. The length of the CDR3 is 16 residues. V gave up 0 bases and J gave up 0 bases, with 13 bases separating them. In DNA, the CDR3 is TGCGCCAGCAGCTTGGTAGGGGCGCGTAGCTCCTACGAGCAGTACTTC. This encodes CASSLVGARSSYEQYF.

This clonotype was recorded many times. The chain has TRBV20-1 and TRBJ1-2, with a tentative D call TRBD1 (5 bases). The germline gives CDR1 DFQATT, CDR2 SNEGSKA (reference sequence). V was pared by 6 bases and J by 4 bases, with 18 bases between. This CDR3 has 14 residues. CDR3 in amino acids: CSAQSRQGSYGYTF. DNA of the CDR3: TGCAGTGCCCAAAGCCGCCAGGGCTCCTATGGCTACACCTTC.

J is TRBJ1-5 and V is TRBV20-1, with D perhaps matching TRBD1 (5 bases). V shed 5 bases and J shed 4 bases, with 9 bases lying between them. The CDR3 runs to 12 residues. The germline CDR1 and CDR2 sequences are DFQATT and SNEGSKA (reference sequence). The DNA of the CDR3 is TGCAGTGCTTATGCAGGGAATCAGCCCCAGCATTTT. It specifies CSAYAGNQPQHF.

This clonotype came up a few times. The J gene is TRBJ2-7, the V gene TRBV20-1; 10 positions match TRBD2. The CDR3 has 16 residues. Trimming removed 1 base from V and 5 bases from J; junction bases left unmatched: 11. Germline V gene sequence: CDR1 DFQATT, CDR2 SNEGSKA (reference sequence). CDR3 protein: CSARGSAGLAHNEQYF. The CDR3 DNA reads TGCAGTGCTAGAGGCTCCGCGGGACTAGCGCATAACGAGCAGTACTTC.

The chain recombines TRBV12-3 or TRBV12-4 with TRBJ2-7; the D gene could be TRBD1 or TRBD2 (6 bases each). Trimming stripped 4 bases from V and 0 bases from J, with 10 bases between. This CDR3 is built from 14 residues. CDR3 region: CASSWGAISYEQYF. As DNA, the CDR3 is TGTGCCAGCAGTTGGGGGGCAATCTCCTACGAGCAGTACTTC.

This clonotype was detected many times. This chain joins TRBV15 and TRBJ1-2, with 9 bases that match TRBD1. J gave up 4 bases and V 7 bases, and 10 bases lay outside the gene matches. Germline loops: CDR1 LNHNV, CDR2 YYDKDF (reference sequence). The CDR3 has 15 amino acids. CDR3 DNA: TGTGCCACCACCCCGCGGGGACAGGGCCTCTATGGCTACACCTTC. It encodes CATTPRGQGLYGYTF.